This T cell receptor beta chain was retrieved from a study of early T cells in non-severe SARS-CoV-2 infection. Looking at the study overall: RNA in bulk from unsorted whole blood was sequenced, and chains were unpaired.

The study's findings and limits: Lookups in VDJdb leaned toward anti-spike CD8 responses and missed private and CD4 specificities.

Per the germline V gene, CDR1 is MNHNY and CDR2 is SVGAGI (reference sequence). This CDR3 spans 13 amino acids. Trimming took 7 bases from V and 5 from J, leaving 14 bases between them. There are many counts of this clonotype. As yet, its antigen is unknown. The library protocol tagged individual cDNA molecules with unique molecular identifiers. TCRdb fed the 5' RACE reads into MiXCR, producing one record per CDR3 protein. The data contain some 40,000 distinct CDR3 sequences, roughly 4.4% of them singletons. Sequencing was performed on whole blood. The source is an adult who was a healthcare worker with PCR-confirmed SARS-CoV-2 infection or an uninfected control (not recorded which). The V call is TRBV6-6, the J call TRBJ2-5; D may match TRBD1 or TRBD2 (6 bases each). The CDR3 bases are TGTGCCAGCAACGTAGGGGGGCAGGAGACCCAGTACTTC. It specifies CASNVGGQETQYF.